This entry is about one T cell receptor (beta chain). The antigen it binds to is not known. No base quality information exists; no much larger clone differs at one position. This sample was taken from a study of CD8+CD57+ T cells in acquired aplastic anemia (dated by TCRdb to 2017 to 2018). In terms of the full investigation: A mean of roughly 2.9 ug of DNA, ranging from about 0.2 to 27.4 ug, was extracted from sorted CD4+ and CD8+ cells. CD8+CD57+ expansion was defined as a frequency above the mean frequency observed in healthy subjects. Study-level results and caveats: Patients and healthy controls showed no significant difference in CD8+ Simpson's diversity (P=0.060). Approximately 31 CD8+ CDR3 sequences were found in both patients and controls but appeared to be highly expressed in patients and within the immunodominant clones of the patients.

Genomic DNA was used as template for profiling of TCR beta VDJ combinations and CDR3 sequences. An Illumina HiSeq 2000 was the platform used for TCR repertoire sequencing. As for how the authors treated the data: Repertoire assessment relied on Simpson's diversity index, CDR3 size and DJ length profiles, and TRBV/TRBJ rearrangement plots. Whichever DNA sequence was most abundant in the deep sequencing data was defined as the immunodominant clone. CDR3 amino acid sequences were checked for sharing between subjects and were compared against published repertoires and the VDJdb database. The raw public data were reprocessed by TCRdb itself: fastp quality trimming at Q25, MiXCR clonotype calling, in-frame beta chains only. Each entry merges the rows of one CDR3 protein and shows their most common DNA and genes. These V and J calls derive from TCRdb rather than the authors' analysis. The sample has around 170,000 distinct CDR3 sequences on record, roughly 45% of them singletons. Of the sample, 3.2% falls within the top ten clones.

The CDR3 holds 15 amino acids from the cysteine to the phenylalanine. The only DNA kept is the CDR3, 45 bases in frame from the first base. The junction shows trimming of 7 bases on V and 4 bases on J, and the gene matches do not reach 9 bases of it. For CDR1 and CDR2, the germline V gene lists SQVTM and ANQGSEA. The patients picked for sequencing were ones in whom flow cytometry had shown an expansion of CD8+CD57+ cells. Every patient had severe acquired aplastic anemia, diagnosed using the International Study of Aplastic Anemia and Agranulocytosis and Camitta criteria. At the time blood was sampled, none of the patients had received any therapy. TCR repertoires of sorted CD4+ and CD8+ blood T cells from severe aplastic anemia patients and healthy subjects were deep-sequenced in the study. Patients were enrolled in the USA under clinicaltrials.gov protocols 00001620, 01623167, 00001397, 00071045, 00081523 and 00961064. Ficoll-Paque density gradient centrifugation was used to isolate peripheral blood mononuclear cells. Before DNA was extracted, CD4+ and CD8+ T cells were sorted using either FACS or magnetic beads.

The receptor's source is a human donor with aplastic anemia. The sample taken for sequencing was sorted CD4+, CD8+, or CD8+CD57+ T cells (not recorded which) from PBMCs. The rearranged chain carries TRBV29-1 and TRBJ2-5; TRBD2 aligns with 13 central bases. The CDR3 protein: CSEKVLAGGRETQYF. DNA sequence: TGCAGCGAGAAGGTACTAGCGGGAGGGAGAGAGACCCAGTACTTC.